A selection of T cell receptor beta chains follows, all from one sample in a study of graft-versus-host responses after intestinal transplantation. For these receptors, no antigen is known. Sequencing was performed with immunoSEQ multiplex PCR; in TCRdb, only in-frame clones are kept and a portion is missing. The top ten clones hold roughly 0.8% of a sample with approximately 79,000 clones, roughly 85% of them seen once. The sample here was unstimulated CD4+ T cells sorted from spleen or lymph node cells, taken before intestinal transplant. Source of these receptors: a human donor who received an intestinal transplant. The CDR3 runs from the conserved cysteine through the conserved F or W. Each record gives: D gene, J gene, V gene, clone size, CDR3 DNA, CDR3 protein. The D gene is left open where the match is weak. Clone size is shown for a subset of rows, as once, few, many or a class of expanded clone.

D gene: TRBD1
J gene: TRBJ2-7
V gene: TRBV29-1
clone size: .
CDR3 DNA: TGCAGCGCCCCGGGACAGGGGCTTCCGACCTACGAGCAGTACTTC
CDR3 protein: CSAPGQGLPTYEQYF

D gene: .
J gene: TRBJ2-1
V gene: TRBV7-6
clone size: .
CDR3 DNA: TGTGCCAGCAGCTTAGCGGGACCCTTCGGGGGTGAGCAGTTCTTC
CDR3 protein: CASSLAGPFGGEQFF

D gene: TRBD1
J gene: TRBJ1-5
V gene: TRBV5-6
clone size: .
CDR3 DNA: TGTGCCAGCAGTTACAGGGGCGGGAATCAGCCCCAGCATTTT
CDR3 protein: CASSYRGGNQPQHF

D gene: TRBD1
J gene: TRBJ1-5
V gene: TRBV18
clone size: .
CDR3 DNA: TGTGCCAGCTCGACACAGGGGGAATATCAGCCCCAGCATTTT
CDR3 protein: CASSTQGEYQPQHF

D gene: TRBD1
J gene: TRBJ1-5
V gene: TRBV4-1
clone size: .
CDR3 DNA: TGCGCCAGCAGCCTAGTTACAGGGGAGCCCCAGCATTTT
CDR3 protein: CASSLVTGEPQHF

D gene: TRBD1
J gene: TRBJ2-3
V gene: TRBV6-4
clone size: .
CDR3 DNA: TGTGCCAGCAGTGACTCCGGCAGGGGGAAGGATACGCAGTATTTT
CDR3 protein: CASSDSGRGKDTQYF

D gene: .
J gene: TRBJ2-2
V gene: TRBV19
clone size: .
CDR3 DNA: TGTGCCAGTACTCCCCAGGAGGGGCCCACCGGGGAGCTGTTTTTT
CDR3 protein: CASTPQEGPTGELFF

D gene: TRBD1
J gene: TRBJ2-2
V gene: TRBV25-1
clone size: .
CDR3 DNA: TGTGCCAGCACATCAGGGGGCACCGGGGAGCTGTTTTTT
CDR3 protein: CASTSGGTGELFF

D gene: TRBD1
J gene: TRBJ1-1
V gene: TRBV10-2
clone size: .
CDR3 DNA: TGCGCCAGCAGTCAGGGGGATCCACGGGAAGCTTTCTTT
CDR3 protein: CASSQGDPREAFF

D gene: TRBD2
J gene: TRBJ2-1
V gene: TRBV10-2
clone size: .
CDR3 DNA: TGCGCCAGCAGTCAGCTAGCGGCAGAGTACAATGAGCAGTTCTTC
CDR3 protein: CASSQLAAEYNEQFF

D gene: TRBD2
J gene: TRBJ2-7
V gene: TRBV11-2
clone size: .
CDR3 DNA: TGTGCCAGCAGCTCTCTAGCGGGAGCGGGCGAGCAGTACTTC
CDR3 protein: CASSSLAGAGEQYF

D gene: TRBD1
J gene: TRBJ1-1
V gene: TRBV5-8
clone size: .
CDR3 DNA: TGTGCCAGCAGCCCCAGGGGGAGAAACACTGAAGCTTTCTTT
CDR3 protein: CASSPRGRNTEAFF

D gene: TRBD2
J gene: TRBJ2-5
V gene: TRBV7-8
clone size: .
CDR3 DNA: TGTGCCAGCAGCTCGGGACTAGCGGTCCAAGAGACCCAGTACTTC
CDR3 protein: CASSSGLAVQETQYF

D gene: TRBD2
J gene: TRBJ2-3
V gene: TRBV2
clone size: once
CDR3 DNA: TGTGCCAGCAGTGTTCTAGCGGGGGGCACAGATACGCAGTATTTT
CDR3 protein: CASSVLAGGTDTQYF

D gene: .
J gene: TRBJ1-3
V gene: TRBV6-5
clone size: .
CDR3 DNA: TGTGCCAGCAGTTACTCCGGAGGGTCTGGAAACACCATATATTTT
CDR3 protein: CASSYSGGSGNTIYF

D gene: .
J gene: TRBJ2-3
V gene: TRBV2
clone size: .
CDR3 DNA: TGTGCCAGCAGTACTCGCGTCACAGATACGCAGTATTTT
CDR3 protein: CASSTRVTDTQYF

D gene: TRBD2
J gene: TRBJ2-3
V gene: TRBV6-1
clone size: .
CDR3 DNA: TGTGCCAGCAGTGTTCGGGCGCGGGGGGTTGATGGTACAGATACGCAGTATTTT
CDR3 protein: CASSVRARGVDGTDTQYF

D gene: .
J gene: TRBJ1-1
V gene: TRBV6-5
clone size: .
CDR3 DNA: TGTGCCAGCAGCCGAAAAATGCGGAACACTGAAGCTTTCTTT
CDR3 protein: CASSRKMRNTEAFF

D gene: TRBD2
J gene: TRBJ2-1
V gene: TRBV7-3
clone size: .
CDR3 DNA: TGTGCCAGCAGCGTTCAGCGGACTAGCGAGCAGTTCTTC
CDR3 protein: CASSVQRTSEQFF

D gene: .
J gene: TRBJ1-5
V gene: TRBV5-4
clone size: .
CDR3 DNA: TGTGCCAGCAGCTTGGACGGTCTTAGCAATCAGCCCCAGCATTTT
CDR3 protein: CASSLDGLSNQPQHF

D gene: .
J gene: TRBJ2-3
V gene: TRBV6-1
clone size: few
CDR3 DNA: TGTGCCAGCAGTGAGATAGAAGATACGCAGTATTTT
CDR3 protein: CASSEIEDTQYF

D gene: TRBD2
J gene: TRBJ2-5
V gene: TRBV9
clone size: .
CDR3 DNA: TGTGCCAGCAGCGTGGGACTAGCGGGGGGCCAAGAGACCCAGTACTTC
CDR3 protein: CASSVGLAGGQETQYF

D gene: TRBD1
J gene: TRBJ1-2
V gene: TRBV19
clone size: .
CDR3 DNA: TGTGCCAGTAGTATGGGGGACAGAGCTAACTATGGCTACACCTTC
CDR3 protein: CASSMGDRANYGYTF

D gene: TRBD1
J gene: TRBJ1-5
V gene: TRBV27
clone size: .
CDR3 DNA: TGTGCCAGCAGTTTACTTTCGACAGGGGCAAATCAGCCCCAGCATTTT
CDR3 protein: CASSLLSTGANQPQHF

D gene: .
J gene: TRBJ2-1
V gene: TRBV18
clone size: .
CDR3 DNA: TGTGCCAGCTCACCACAACCACTACTCTTGGATGAGCAGTTCTTC
CDR3 protein: CASSPQPLLLDEQFF

D gene: TRBD2
J gene: TRBJ2-7
V gene: TRBV12-5
clone size: .
CDR3 DNA: TGTGCTAGTGGTTTGGTGGGGACTAGCGGGGTGGCCTACGAGCAGTACTTC
CDR3 protein: CASGLVGTSGVAYEQYF

D gene: .
J gene: TRBJ1-6
V gene: TRBV12-2
clone size: .
CDR3 DNA: TGTGCAAGTCGCTTAGCTTGGGACAGGGATAATTCACCCCTCCACTTT
CDR3 protein: CASRLAWDRDNSPLHF

D gene: .
J gene: TRBJ2-7
V gene: TRBV28
clone size: .
CDR3 DNA: TGTGCCAGCGGACGGGGCTACGAGCAGTACTTC
CDR3 protein: CASGRGYEQYF

D gene: TRBD1
J gene: TRBJ2-7
V gene: TRBV29-1
clone size: .
CDR3 DNA: TGCAGCGTCGCCACAGGGGACGAGCAGTACTTC
CDR3 protein: CSVATGDEQYF

D gene: TRBD1
J gene: TRBJ2-5
V gene: TRBV11-2
clone size: once
CDR3 DNA: TGTGCCAGCAGCTTAACAGGGGTTTCAAGGGAGACCCAGTACTTC
CDR3 protein: CASSLTGVSRETQYF

D gene: TRBD1
J gene: TRBJ2-7
V gene: TRBV7-6
clone size: .
CDR3 DNA: TGTGCCAGCAGCTTGGACAGGGGCTTCTCCTACGAGCAGTACTTC
CDR3 protein: CASSLDRGFSYEQYF

D gene: TRBD1
J gene: TRBJ1-1
V gene: TRBV28
clone size: .
CDR3 DNA: TGTGCCAGCAGTTACAGGGGCCGTGAAGACACTGAAGCTTTCTTT
CDR3 protein: CASSYRGREDTEAFF

D gene: .
J gene: TRBJ2-3
V gene: TRBV7-2
clone size: .
CDR3 DNA: TGTGCCAGCAGCTTCTTCACAGATACGCAGTATTTT
CDR3 protein: CASSFFTDTQYF

D gene: TRBD2
J gene: TRBJ2-3
V gene: TRBV5-4
clone size: .
CDR3 DNA: TGTGCCAGCAGCTTAAAGGAACTAGCGGGCGCAGATACGCAGTATTTT
CDR3 protein: CASSLKELAGADTQYF

D gene: .
J gene: TRBJ2-1
V gene: TRBV6-1
clone size: .
CDR3 DNA: TGTGCCAGCTCGGGGACACTTACCTACAATGAGCAGTTCTTC
CDR3 protein: CASSGTLTYNEQFF

D gene: TRBD1
J gene: TRBJ2-1
V gene: TRBV4-2
clone size: .
CDR3 DNA: TGTGCCAGCAGCCAAGGGGTGAGACAGGGGTACAATGAGCAGTTCTTC
CDR3 protein: CASSQGVRQGYNEQFF

D gene: .
J gene: TRBJ2-4
V gene: TRBV4-1
clone size: .
CDR3 DNA: TGCGCCAGCAGCCAATTAGGGATGAGGGTCAAAAACATTCAGTACTTC
CDR3 protein: CASSQLGMRVKNIQYF

D gene: .
J gene: TRBJ2-2
V gene: TRBV30
clone size: .
CDR3 DNA: TGTGCCTGGAATCGGCAGGCGAACACCGGGGAGCTGTTTTTT
CDR3 protein: CAWNRQANTGELFF

D gene: .
J gene: TRBJ2-7
V gene: TRBV7-3
clone size: .
CDR3 DNA: TGTGCCAGCAGCTTAACGTCGGGAGCAAGCGAGCAGTACTTC
CDR3 protein: CASSLTSGASEQYF

D gene: TRBD2
J gene: TRBJ2-4
V gene: TRBV7-2
clone size: .
CDR3 DNA: TGTGCCAGCAGCCCGGGGGGGGTAGCCAAAAACATTCAGTACTTC
CDR3 protein: CASSPGGVAKNIQYF

D gene: .
J gene: TRBJ1-1
V gene: TRBV10-3
clone size: .
CDR3 DNA: TGTGCCATCAGTGACCCGGGGAGAGGGAACACTGAAGCTTTCTTT
CDR3 protein: CAISDPGRGNTEAFF

D gene: TRBD1
J gene: TRBJ2-1
V gene: TRBV11-2
clone size: .
CDR3 DNA: TGTGCCAGCAAGCGGGACAGGGCAGTTAATGAGCAGTTCTTC
CDR3 protein: CASKRDRAVNEQFF

D gene: .
J gene: TRBJ2-7
V gene: TRBV5-4
clone size: .
CDR3 DNA: TGTGCCAGCAGCTTGGAGCCGAGGGTCTCTACCTACGAGCAGTACTTC
CDR3 protein: CASSLEPRVSTYEQYF

D gene: .
J gene: TRBJ2-3
V gene: TRBV7-2
clone size: .
CDR3 DNA: TGTGCCAGCAGCGCATCGGTCGGGATCCAGGGGTTGACGCAGTATTTT
CDR3 protein: CASSASVGIQGLTQYF

D gene: TRBD2
J gene: TRBJ2-7
V gene: TRBV19
clone size: .
CDR3 DNA: TGTGCCAGTAGTATGTCTAGCGGGAGATCCTACGAGCAGTACTTC
CDR3 protein: CASSMSSGRSYEQYF

D gene: .
J gene: TRBJ1-1
V gene: TRBV28
clone size: .
CDR3 DNA: TGTGCCAGCAGTGGGGATACAGGAAGCGCTTTCTTT
CDR3 protein: CASSGDTGSAFF

D gene: .
J gene: TRBJ1-2
V gene: TRBV11-2
clone size: .
CDR3 DNA: TGTGCCAGCAGCTTCACAGGCACCCTCTATGGCTACACCTTC
CDR3 protein: CASSFTGTLYGYTF

D gene: TRBD1
J gene: TRBJ1-3
V gene: TRBV6-6
clone size: .
CDR3 DNA: TGTGCCAGCAGGGACCACAGGGGGACCTCTGGAAACACCATATATTTT
CDR3 protein: CASRDHRGTSGNTIYF

D gene: .
J gene: TRBJ1-1
V gene: TRBV4-2
clone size: .
CDR3 DNA: TGTGCCAGCAGCAGAGACAGGCGGGACACTGAAGCTTTCTTT
CDR3 protein: CASSRDRRDTEAFF